The clone carrying this T cell receptor beta chain is medium-sized. These data belong to a study of immune reconstitution after stem cell transplant in scleroderma. Via MiXCR, TCRdb re-called the RT-PCR reads, giving one row per CDR3 protein. Of under 3,500 distinct CDR3 sequences listed, roughly 4% were seen once; the top ten hold roughly 3.3%. This CDR3 has 16 amino acids. The germline V gene encodes CDR1 SGHRS and CDR2 YFSETQ. With 4 bases removed from V and 0 bases from J, the gap between germline ends came to 16 bases. This sequence joins TRBV5-1 and TRBJ1-1, with D tentatively TRBD1 (5 bases). The sample was acquired before or after autologous hematopoietic stem cell transplantation (not recorded which). The TCR sequence derives from a human donor with systemic sclerosis. This CDR3 is CASSPTSTGMNTEAFF. The CDR3 DNA reads as TGCGCCAGCAGCCCCACCTCTACAGGAATGAACACTGAAGCTTTCTTT.